This T cell receptor (beta chain) derives from a study of neoadjuvant anti-PD-1 for oral cavity cancer. As for the study in general: Patients mostly received three to four biweekly nivolumab doses at 3 mg/kg before surgery.

The patients had HPV-negative, locally advanced oral cavity squamous cell carcinoma. As for this clone: Antigen specificity is unknown.

Overall study results and limits: Post-nivolumab, blood T cell clonality was significantly elevated in non-responders. Higher pretreatment Treg/Th17 ratios tracked higher pretreatment blood clonality.

TCRdb's copy holds only in-frame clones and misses some; the assay was immunoSEQ multiplex PCR. The data hold tens of thousands of clones, with 65% to 80% observed a single time. Germline CDR1 and CDR2: MNHEY and SMNVEV (reference sequence). Trimming pared 0 bases from V and 0 bases from J, leaving 6 bases between. The CDR3 is made up of 15 amino acids. The rearrangement uses TRBV27 and TRBJ1-3; the D gene is possibly TRBD1 (5 bases). The sequences come from PBMCs, collected before nivolumab (anti-PD-1) treatment. This TCR was recovered from a person between 40 and 85 years old with oral cavity squamous cell carcinoma. CDR3 sequence (DNA): TGTGCCAGCAGTTTATCGGGACTCTCTGGAAACACCATATATTTT. Its translation is CASSLSGLSGNTIYF.